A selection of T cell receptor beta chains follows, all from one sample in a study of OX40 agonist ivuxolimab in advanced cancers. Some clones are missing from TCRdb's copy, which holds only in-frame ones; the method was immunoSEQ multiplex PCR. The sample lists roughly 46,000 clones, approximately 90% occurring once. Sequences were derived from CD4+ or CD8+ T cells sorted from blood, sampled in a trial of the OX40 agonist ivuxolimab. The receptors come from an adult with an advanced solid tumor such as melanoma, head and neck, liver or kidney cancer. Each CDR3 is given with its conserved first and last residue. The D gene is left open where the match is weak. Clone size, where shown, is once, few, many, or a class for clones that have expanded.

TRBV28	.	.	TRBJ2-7	CASSFPTGTIHFEQYF	TGTGCCAGCAGTTTTCCGACCGGGACAATCCACTTCGAGCAGTACTTC
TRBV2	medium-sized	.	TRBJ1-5	CASSESLGNQPQHF	TGTGCCAGCAGTGAATCGTTAGGCAATCAGCCCCAGCATTTT
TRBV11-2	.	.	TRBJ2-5	CASTGQETQYF	TGTGCCAGCACGGGACAAGAGACCCAGTACTTC
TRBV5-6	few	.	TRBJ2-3	CASSLVSYGGTDTQYF	TGTGCCAGCAGCTTGGTGTCCTACGGCGGCACAGATACGCAGTATTTT
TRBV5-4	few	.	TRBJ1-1	CASSLGSTEAFF	TGTGCCAGCAGCTTGGGGTCCACTGAAGCTTTCTTT
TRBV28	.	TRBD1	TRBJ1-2	CASRTGGSNYGYTF	TGTGCCAGCAGAACAGGGGGCAGTAACTATGGCTACACCTTC
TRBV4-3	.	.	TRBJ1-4	CASSQDVTARTEKLFF	TGCGCCAGCAGCCAAGATGTTACAGCACGCACTGAAAAACTGTTTTTT
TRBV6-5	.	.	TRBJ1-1	CASSYGEVTEAFF	TGTGCCAGCAGTTACGGGGAAGTCACTGAAGCTTTCTTT
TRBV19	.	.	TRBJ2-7	CASSGRGDWSYEQYF	TGTGCCAGTAGCGGCAGGGGGGACTGGTCCTACGAGCAGTACTTC
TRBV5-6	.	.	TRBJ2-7	CASSGTGKGSYEQYF	TGTGCCAGCAGCGGAACCGGGAAGGGCTCCTACGAGCAGTACTTC
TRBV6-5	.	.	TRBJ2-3	CASTEPDTQYF	TGTGCCAGCACCGAGCCCGATACGCAGTATTTT
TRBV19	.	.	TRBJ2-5	CASSNGGLETQYF	TGTGCCAGTAGTAATGGAGGGCTGGAGACCCAGTACTTC
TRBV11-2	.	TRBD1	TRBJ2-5	CASSSYQGDQETQYF	TGTGCCAGCAGCTCCTATCAGGGGGACCAAGAGACCCAGTACTTC
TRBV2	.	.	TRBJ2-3	CASSGDDWRDTQYF	TGTGCCAGCAGCGGGGACGATTGGCGTGATACGCAGTATTTT
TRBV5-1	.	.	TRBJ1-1	CASSLALQGEAFF	TGCGCCAGCAGCCTGGCCTTACAGGGAGAAGCTTTCTTT
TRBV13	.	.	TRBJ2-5	CASGFSAGQETQYF	TGTGCCAGCGGGTTCTCGGCAGGGCAAGAGACCCAGTACTTC
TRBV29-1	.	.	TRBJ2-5	CSGGGGRYQETQYF	TGCAGCGGGGGGGGCGGAAGGTACCAAGAGACCCAGTACTTC
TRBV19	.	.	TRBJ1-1	CASSQGNTEAFF	TGTGCCAGTAGCCAAGGGAACACTGAAGCTTTCTTT
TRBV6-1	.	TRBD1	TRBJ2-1	CASKGTAFHEQFF	TGTGCCAGCAAGGGGACAGCTTTCCATGAGCAGTTCTTC
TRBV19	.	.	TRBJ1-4	CASSNAGEVEELFF	TGTGCCAGTAGTAATGCAGGGGAGGTTGAAGAACTGTTTTTT
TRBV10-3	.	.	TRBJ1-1	CAISEATEAFF	TGTGCCATCAGTGAGGCCACTGAAGCTTTCTTT
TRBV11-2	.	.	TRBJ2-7	CASSLDFGIGYYEQYF	TGTGCCAGCAGCTTAGACTTCGGCATAGGATACTACGAGCAGTACTTC
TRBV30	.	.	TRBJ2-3	CAWSAPNRERPDTQYF	TGTGCCTGGAGTGCCCCCAATAGGGAGCGCCCAGATACGCAGTATTTT